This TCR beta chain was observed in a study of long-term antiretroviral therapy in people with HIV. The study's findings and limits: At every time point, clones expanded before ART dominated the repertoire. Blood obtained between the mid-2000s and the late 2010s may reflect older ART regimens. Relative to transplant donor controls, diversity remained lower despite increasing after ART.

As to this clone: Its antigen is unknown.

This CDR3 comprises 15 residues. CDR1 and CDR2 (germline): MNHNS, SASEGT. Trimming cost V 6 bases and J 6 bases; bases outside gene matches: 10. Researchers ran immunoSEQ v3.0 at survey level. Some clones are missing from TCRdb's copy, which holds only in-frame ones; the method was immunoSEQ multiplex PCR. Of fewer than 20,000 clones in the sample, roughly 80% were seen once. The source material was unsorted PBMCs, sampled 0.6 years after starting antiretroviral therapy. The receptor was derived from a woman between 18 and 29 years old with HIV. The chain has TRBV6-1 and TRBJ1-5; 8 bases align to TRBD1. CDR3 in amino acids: CASSFQGARAQPQHF. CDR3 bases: TGTGCCAGCAGCTTTCAGGGGGCGCGGGCTCAGCCCCAGCATTTT.